The 22 T cell receptor beta chains in this list originate from one sample, sequenced in a study of tumor and adjacent non-tumor tissue in lung cancer. The library came from three nested PCR rounds adapted from ARM-PCR protocols. TCRdb passed the multiplex PCR reads through MiXCR, listing each CDR3 protein once. The sample has 94,000 or so distinct CDR3 sequences, around three quarters seen once. The template was RNA from unsorted bulk tissue. More than 3 cm separated this lung sample from the edge of the tumor. The sequenced material came from distant non-tumor lung tissue. The source is a woman aged 45-65 years with non-small cell lung cancer.

A remark on this clonotype: The junction departs from the called germline gene at one end, perhaps through a read error. The rearrangement joins TRBV12-3 or TRBV12-4 to TRBJ1-1; the D gene is possibly TRBD1 (5 bases). This CDR3 is 16 amino acids long. CDR3 amino acids: CASGRGVRGMNTEAFF. CDR3 nucleotide sequence: TGTGCCAGCGGTCGGGGAGTTAGGGGCATGAACACTGAAGCCTTCTTT.

Comment on this clonotype: A read error may explain this, as a much larger clone is one base away. The rearrangement joins TRBV7-9 to TRBJ1-5; D unresolved. Germline CDR1 is SEHNR and CDR2 is FQNEAQ (reference sequence). The CDR3 consists of 12 residues. CDR3 sequence (DNA): TGTGCCAGCAGCTTAGACGATCAGCCCCAGCTTTTT. Translation: CASSLDDQPQLF.

V and J are TRBV11-2 and TRBJ2-3, with TRBD1 matching 9 bases. The CDR3 has 15 residues. The ends lost 5 bases at V and 2 bases at J; junction bases unmatched: 5. Germline CDR1 is SGHAT and CDR2 is FQNNGV. The CDR3 bases are TGTGCCAGCAGCGACAGGGGGTATGACACAGATACGCAGTATTTT. Amino acid sequence: CASSDRGYDTDTQYF.

Regarding this clonotype: A clone one base away is much larger, so this may be a read error. The genes are TRBV5-1 and TRBJ2-1; 11 bases line up with TRBD2. Germline V gene data show CDR1 as SGHRS and CDR2 as YFSETQ. This CDR3 is 16 amino acids long. The CDR3 DNA sequence: TGCGCCAGCAGCTCGGGGGGGACTAGCGGCTACAATGAGCTGTTCTTC. It translates to CASSSGGTSGYNELFF. Full variable domain (missing parts from reference TRBV5-1 and TRBJ2-1): KAGVTQTPRYLIKTRGQQVTLSCSPISGHRSVSWYQQTPGQGLQFLFEYFSETQRNKGNFPGRFSGRQFSNSRSEMNVSTLELGDSALYLCASSSGGTSGYNELFFGPGTRLTVL.

Regarding this clonotype: The CDR3 does not close with the conserved phenylalanine or tryptophan, likely indicating a read error. Because the CDR3's place on the DNA is in doubt, the DNA is left out and the CDR3 is given as listed by TCRdb. The rearrangement links TRBV12-3 or TRBV12-4 to TRBJ2-3. The CDR3 is 12 residues long, ends included. CDR3 loop: CASGSSTDTHYL.

Note on this clonotype: Relative to the germline gene, one junction end is altered; a read error may explain this. The chain uses TRBV11-2 and TRBJ2-1; D is possibly TRBD2 (6 bases). The CDR3 totals 15 residues. Germline V gene lookup returns CDR1 SGHAT and CDR2 FQNNGV. CDR3 nucleotide sequence: TGCGCCAGCAGCCCACGGGACTCAGGTATCAATGAACGGTTCTTC. Residues: CASSPRDSGINERFF.

The V and J genes are TRBV6-1 and TRBJ2-2; D possibly corresponds to TRBD1 (6 bases). This CDR3 comprises 15 residues. Germline V lookup: CDR1 MNHNS, CDR2 SASEGT. V was shortened by 11 bases and J by 1 base, with 17 bases between the two germline ends. CDR3 in DNA: TGTGCCTCTAATAGGGGGAGCTGGAACACCGGGGAGCTGTTTTTT. Protein: CASNRGSWNTGELFF.

This clonotype occurred many times. The gene calls are TRBV5-4 and TRBJ1-3, with D possibly being TRBD1 (6 bases). The CDR3 extends over 15 amino acids. V was pared by 1 base and J by 0 bases, with 8 bases between. Germline values: CDR1 SGHNT, CDR2 YYREEE (reference sequence). CDR3 residues: CASSLTGSSGNTIYF. The CDR3 DNA reads TGTGCCAGCAGCTTGACAGGGAGCTCTGGAAACACCATATATTTT.

A note on this clonotype: The CDR3 ends on some other residue instead of the conserved phenylalanine or tryptophan, so this is likely a read error. The V gene is TRBV29-1, the J gene TRBJ1-1; unclear D gene. Trimming removed 2 bases at V and 3 bases at J, with 10 bases between. Germline V gene data show CDR1 as SQVTM and CDR2 as ANQGSEA. CDR3 length equals 13 residues. As DNA, the CDR3 is TGCAGCGTTGAAAAAGACATAGACACTGAAGCTTTCATT. Translation: CSVEKDIDTEAFI.

Turning to this clonotype: One junction end disagrees with the germline gene, perhaps due to a read error. The V and J genes are TRBV12-3 or TRBV12-4 and TRBJ2-7, with 10 bases fitting TRBD1. The CDR3 is 15 residues long. This CDR3 is CANSPPGQGTYEEYF. The CDR3 DNA is TGTGCCAACAGTCCTCCGGGACAGGGGACCTACGAGGAGTACTTC.

The gene calls are TRBV11-2 and TRBJ1-2; the match to TRBD1 covers 9 bases. Per germline, CDR1 SGHAT and CDR2 FQNNGV. There are 16 residues in the CDR3. The CDR3 bases are TGTATCAGCAGATTAGAAACAGGGGGCCGAGGATATGGCTACACCTTC. Protein: CISRLETGGRGYGYTF. Drawing the rest from reference TRBV11-2 and TRBJ1-2, the complete variable domain is EAGVAQSPRYKIIEKRQSVAFWCNPISGHATLYWYQQILGQGPKLLIQFQNNGVVDDSQLPKDRFSAERLKGVDSTLKIQPAKLEDSAVYLCISRLETGGRGYGYTFGSGTRLTVV.

Regarding this clonotype: Without the conserved terminal phenylalanine or tryptophan, this CDR3 likely stems from a read error. CDR3 bases: TGTGCCAGCAGCGCTGGACCGTCTAGCTCCTATAATTCACCCCTCCACTAT. This sequence encodes CASSAGPSSSYNSPLHY. The chain recombines TRBV7-9 with TRBJ1-6; D gene unclear. The CDR3 spans 17 residues. CDR1 is SEHNR and CDR2 is FQNEAQ in the germline V gene (reference sequence). Between the trimmed V and J ends, which lost 5 bases and 0 bases, there was a span of 14 bases.

This clonotype was found many times. The chain couples TRBV4-1 to TRBJ2-2, with TRBD1 matching 9 bases. The CDR3 consists of 14 residues. V dropped 3 bases and J dropped 7; count of bases not matched to a gene: 3. CDR1 MGHRA and CDR2 YSYEKL come from the germline V gene. CDR3 amino acids: CASSQDRGHGELFF. The CDR3, as DNA: TGCGCCAGCAGCCAGGACAGGGGTCACGGGGAGCTGTTTTTT.

To note about this clonotype: Its ends do not fully match the called genes, so a read error is possible. The rearrangement links TRBV11-2 to TRBJ2-2; D might be TRBD2 (5 bases). Germline CDR1 SGHAT, CDR2 FQNNGV. The CDR3 covers 15 residues. The CDR3, as DNA: TGTGCGAGCACCCTAGGGAGCAGGAAGGCCGTGGAGCTGTTTTTT. It specifies CASTLGSRKAVELFF.

In the case of this clonotype: At one end, the junction sequence differs from germline, possibly due to a read error. The gene calls are TRBV29-1 and TRBJ2-3; D is perhaps TRBD2 (5 bases). The CDR3 totals 15 residues. Per germline, CDR1 SQVTM and CDR2 ANQGSEA. CDR3 sequence reads: CGVEIRDRGRDTQYF. CDR3 nucleotide sequence: TGCGGCGTAGAAATCCGGGATAGAGGGCGGGATACGCAGTATTTT.

On this clonotype itself: One end of the junction fails to match germline, which may point to a read error. The chain couples TRBV11-2 to TRBJ1-1; D remains unclear. The CDR3 is 14 residues long. Germline V lookup: CDR1 SGHAT, CDR2 FQNNGV. This CDR3 is CAGSLLMLGAEAFF. The CDR3 DNA is TGTGCCGGCAGCTTGCTAATGCTGGGAGCTGAAGCCTTCTTT.

Comment on this clonotype: Given a much more abundant clone one base away, this may be a read error. The chain combines TRBV27 with TRBJ2-7, with 8 bases aligning to TRBD1. Trimming at V came to 7 bases and at J to 2 bases, leaving 13 bases not matched to a gene. The CDR3 has 16 amino acids. The V gene's germline CDR1 is MNHEY and CDR2 SMNVEV (reference sequence). This CDR3 reads CASNLGQGTLPYEQYF. The CDR3 coding sequence is TGTGCCAGCAATCTCGGACAGGGAACCTTACCCTACGAGCAGTACTTC.

Of note for this clonotype: Because the CDR3 is missing its conserved closing phenylalanine or tryptophan, this is likely a read error. The genes are TRBV11-1 and TRBJ2-3; the D is unclear. The germline V gene has CDR1 SGHAT and CDR2 FQDESV (reference sequence). This CDR3 has 16 amino acids. Written as DNA, the CDR3 is TGTGCCAGAAGCTTAGTTTTGTCAGAGGTAACATATACGCAGTATTCT. This translates into CARSLVLSEVTYTQYS.

Regarding this clonotype: At one boundary the junction diverges from the germline segment, which might be a read error. The rearrangement uses TRBV12-3 or TRBV12-4 and TRBJ1-5; D possibly corresponds to TRBD1 (5 bases). The CDR3 spans 15 residues. CDR3 sequence reads: CASTPFLGGYQPRHF. DNA for the CDR3: TGTGCCAGCACTCCCTTCTTGGGGGGGTATCAGCCCCGGCATTTT.

This clonotype has at least ten counts. The V call is TRBV20-1, the J call TRBJ1-6; D call uncertain. V shed 3 bases and J shed 6 bases, with 12 bases lying between them. Germline V gives CDR1 DFQATT, CDR2 SNEGSKA (reference sequence). There are 14 residues in the CDR3. CDR3 residues: CSASGIGLNSPLHF. Written as DNA, the CDR3 is TGCAGTGCTAGCGGGATTGGCCTTAATTCACCCCTCCACTTT.

About this clonotype itself: Being one base from a much bigger clone, this may be a read error. The chain has TRBV11-2 and TRBJ2-1; 7 nucleotides align to TRBD2. Germline CDR1 is SGHAT and CDR2 is FQNNGV. The V segment lost 3 bases and the J segment 7 bases; nucleotides outside the gene matches: 3. The CDR3 is 13 amino acids. CDR3 in amino acids: CASSFPSGNEQFF. The CDR3 DNA is TGTGCCAGCAGCTTCCCTAGCGGAAATGAGCAGTTCTTC.

As regards this clonotype: Mismatch with germline at one junction end may stem from a read error. V gene TRBV6-1 combines with J gene TRBJ2-7; D not resolved. The CDR3 runs 12 residues. From germline, CDR1 is MNHNS and CDR2 SASEGT. CDR3 sequence (DNA): TGTGCCAGTAGTGAAGTTGGTTACGGGCAGTACTTC. Protein sequence: CASSEVGYGQYF.